These T cell receptor beta chains were read from a single sample in a study of T-cell memory formation after mild COVID-19. TCRdb fed the 5' RACE reads into MiXCR, producing one record per CDR3 protein. The data hold about 600,000 distinct CDR3 sequences, with less than 25% observed a single time. Sequenced: PBMCs or a T cell subset sorted from them (not recorded which). Receptors originate from an adult woman who had mild COVID-19 (a few samples of this study predate the infection). Cell type and time point are not known. The CDR3 runs from the conserved cysteine through the conserved F or W. Fields, in order: V gene, J gene, D gene, clone size, CDR3 protein, CDR3 DNA. A D gene is named only where the DNA matches it firmly. Only some rows state a clone size, as once, few, many or a class for expanded clones.

V: TRBV18
J: TRBJ2-5
D: .
size: .
CDR3: CASSPLTLTGGKETQYF
DNA: TGTGCCAGCTCACCACTGACACTAACTGGGGGTAAAGAGACCCAGTACTTC

V: TRBV18
J: TRBJ2-3
D: TRBD1
size: .
CDR3: CASSSQTGVTDTQYF
DNA: TGTGCCAGCTCATCTCAGACAGGGGTGACAGATACGCAGTATTTT

V: TRBV12-3/TRBV12-4
J: TRBJ2-5
D: TRBD2
size: few
CDR3: CASRTSVQETQYF
DNA: TGTGCCAGCAGGACTAGCGTTCAAGAGACCCAGTACTTC

V: TRBV15
J: TRBJ2-1
D: TRBD1
size: few
CDR3: CATSRGRTGAYNEQFF
DNA: TGTGCCACCAGCAGAGGGAGAACAGGGGCCTACAATGAGCAGTTCTTC

V: TRBV14
J: TRBJ1-1
D: .
size: .
CDR3: CARTRQAMNTEAFF
DNA: TGTGCCAGAACCCGCCAGGCCATGAACACTGAAGCTTTCTTT

V: TRBV5-1
J: TRBJ2-1
D: TRBD1
size: .
CDR3: CASSLRQGAGNEQFF
DNA: TGCGCCAGCAGCTTACGACAGGGGGCGGGTAATGAGCAGTTCTTC

V: TRBV7-3
J: TRBJ2-2
D: TRBD1
size: .
CDR3: CASSFLGTGESGGELFF
DNA: TGTGCCAGCAGCTTCCTAGGGACAGGGGAATCGGGCGGGGAGCTGTTTTTT

V: TRBV6-5
J: TRBJ2-3
D: TRBD1
size: few
CDR3: CASSPFRGRTDTQYF
DNA: TGTGCCAGCAGCCCATTCAGGGGGCGGACGGATACGCAGTATTTT

V: TRBV6-5
J: TRBJ2-1
D: TRBD2
size: .
CDR3: CASGGWGLAGEQRSYNEQFF
DNA: TGTGCCAGTGGCGGATGGGGACTAGCGGGAGAGCAACGCTCCTACAATGAGCAGTTCTTC

V: TRBV12-3/TRBV12-4
J: TRBJ1-6
D: TRBD1
size: few
CDR3: CASRVDRGNSPLHF
DNA: TGTGCCAGCAGGGTAGACAGGGGGAATTCACCCCTCCACTTT